These 27 T cell receptor beta chains came from one sample sequenced in a study of blood T cell repertoires in COVID-19. Profiled with immunoSEQ multiplex PCR; TCRdb holds only in-frame clones, not every one. The table lists 65,000 to 85,000 clones, roughly nine tenths of them singletons. The source material was peripheral blood. The source is a man aged 50-60 years with active COVID-19.

The chain recombines TRBV10-2 with TRBJ2-1; maybe TRBD1 (5 bases). The germline V gene has CDR1 WSHSY and CDR2 SAAADI. The CDR3 is 13 amino acids. The germline V and J ends were trimmed by 6 bases and 4 bases, with 10 bases remaining between them. The CDR3 sequence: CASSADSYNEQFF. The DNA of the CDR3 is TGCGCCAGCAGCGCAGACAGTTACAATGAGCAGTTCTTC.

The chain joins TRBV5-1 to TRBJ1-2, with TRBD1 as a possible D gene (5 bases). The length of the CDR3 is 13 residues. Trimming removed 1 base at V and 4 bases at J, with 8 bases between. Per the germline V gene, CDR1 is SGHRS and CDR2 is YFSETQ. The CDR3 loop reads CASSLRQLYGYTF. CDR3 nucleotide sequence: TGCGCCAGCAGCTTGAGACAGCTCTATGGCTACACCTTC. The variable domain in full, completed from reference TRBV5-1 and TRBJ1-2, reads KAGVTQTPRYLIKTRGQQVTLSCSPISGHRSVSWYQQTPGQGLQFLFEYFSETQRNKGNFPGRFSGRQFSNSRSEMNVSTLELGDSALYLCASSLRQLYGYTFGSGTRLTVV.

J is TRBJ1-1 and V is TRBV6-5; tentative D call: TRBD1 (6 bases). The germline V gene encodes CDR1 MNHEY and CDR2 SVGAGI. The CDR3 runs to 14 residues. The V gene lost 6 bases and the J gene lost 3 bases, with 14 bases spanning the gap. CDR3 nucleotide sequence: TGTGCCAGCAGAACCAGGGGATACGACACTGAAGCTTTCTTT. This gives the protein CASRTRGYDTEAFF.

This sequence joins TRBV6-5 and TRBJ2-2; a weak D match, TRBD2 (5 bases). V lost 2 bases, J lost 6 bases, and 13 bases lay in between. The CDR3 covers 15 residues. From germline, CDR1 is MNHEY and CDR2 SVGAGI. CDR3 amino acids: CASSYSAGGPGELFF. The CDR3 DNA follows: TGTGCCAGCAGTTACAGTGCGGGCGGGCCCGGGGAGCTGTTTTTT.

The CDR3 region is CASSLQGGMNTEAFF. The CDR3 coding sequence is TGCGCCAGCAGCTTACAGGGGGGGATGAACACTGAAGCTTTCTTT. The rearrangement joins TRBV5-1 to TRBJ1-1; TRBD1 matches 8 bases. There are 15 residues in the CDR3. Germline trimming cut 2 bases from V and 0 bases from J; bases unmatched to any gene: 3. The V gene's germline CDR1 is SGHRS and CDR2 YFSETQ.

The chain combines TRBV27 with TRBJ2-1, with 8 bases identical to TRBD2. Germline V lookup: CDR1 MNHEY, CDR2 SMNVEV (reference sequence). J lost 4 bases, V lost 11 bases, and 4 bases had no gene match. CDR3 size: 12 residues. The CDR3 here is CAVGLDYNEQFF. The DNA of the CDR3 is TGTGCCGTGGGACTAGATTACAATGAGCAGTTCTTC.

The chain combines TRBV5-6 with TRBJ2-7; 8 bases align to TRBD1. Trimming removed 4 bases from V and 8 bases from J; junction bases left unmatched: 11. This CDR3 is 14 amino acids long. Per the germline V gene, CDR1 is SGHDT and CDR2 is YYEEEE. CDR3 sequence: CASSGWDRRGKQYF. For the CDR3, the DNA is TGTGCCAGCAGCGGCTGGGACAGGCGTGGGAAGCAGTACTTC.

The chain is built from TRBV4-1 and TRBJ2-4, with TRBD2 matching over 9 bases. CDR1 is MGHRA, CDR2 YSYEKL, per germline. This CDR3 has 19 residues. V shed 5 bases, J shed 0 bases, and the junction held 14 bases outside the gene matches. CDR3 amino acids: CASSTSALAGTLAKNIQYF. CDR3 in DNA: TGCGCCAGCAGCACCAGTGCCCTAGCGGGGACCCTAGCCAAAAACATTCAGTACTTC.

The gene calls are TRBV30 and TRBJ1-6; D gene ambiguous. Per the germline V gene, CDR1 is GTSNPN and CDR2 is SVGIG (reference sequence). V was cut by 1 base and J by 4 bases, with 5 bases left in between. CDR3 length equals 13 residues. The CDR3, as DNA: TGTGCCTGGAGTGCCACTTATAATTCACCCCTCCACTTT. This translates into CAWSATYNSPLHF.

This clone has just one count. The gene calls are TRBV18 and TRBJ2-1; TRBD2 aligns across 10 bases. The CDR3 covers 15 residues. Germline assignment: CDR1 KGHSH and CDR2 LQKENI. V was pared by 0 bases and J by 4 bases, with 0 bases of the junction left unmatched. The CDR3 sequence: CASSPPTSGYNEQFF. The CDR3 DNA sequence: TGTGCCAGCTCACCACCGACTAGCGGGTACAATGAGCAGTTCTTC.

The table lists this clone with a count of one. V and J are TRBV19 and TRBJ1-5; possibly TRBD1 for D (5 bases). Between the trimmed V and J ends, which lost 2 bases and 3 bases, there was a span of 14 bases. Germline V lookup: CDR1 LNHDA, CDR2 SQIVND (reference sequence). The CDR3 length is 16 residues. CDR3 nucleotides: TGTGCCAGTAGTATAAGGCCGGAGGGGTACAATCAGCCCCAGCATTTT. Translation: CASSIRPEGYNQPQHF.

This clone was detected once. The V gene is TRBV7-9, the J gene TRBJ1-4, with 9 bases fitting TRBD1. This CDR3 contains 15 residues. Germline CDR1 and CDR2: SEHNR and FQNEAQ (reference sequence). The V segment lost 5 bases and the J segment 8 bases; nucleotides outside the gene matches: 9. CDR3 bases: TGTGCCAGCAGCCCCGCACAGGGGGCAGGGGAAAAACTGTTTTTT. Protein: CASSPAQGAGEKLFF.

The V call is TRBV5-8, the J call TRBJ2-1, with 12 bases fitting TRBD2. Germline CDR1 reads SGHTS; CDR2 reads YDEGEE. The CDR3 extends over 15 amino acids. Germline trimming cut 4 bases from V and 7 bases from J; bases unmatched to any gene: 6. CDR3 protein: CASSLGLAGYNEQFF. The CDR3 nucleotides are TGTGCCAGCAGCCTCGGACTAGCGGGGTATAATGAGCAGTTCTTC.

The chain links TRBV12-5 to TRBJ2-5; 10 bases line up with TRBD2. The germline CDR1 and CDR2 sequences are LGHNT and FRNRAP. The CDR3 covers 15 residues. V was clipped by 1 base and J by 7 bases; unmatched bases: 6. The CDR3 sequence: CASGLDRTSGGTQYF. The DNA of the CDR3 is TGTGCTAGTGGTTTGGACCGGACTAGCGGAGGGACCCAGTACTTC.

The chain is built from TRBV27 and TRBJ1-4, with 7 bases matching TRBD1. V lost 6 bases, J lost 5 bases, and 12 bases stayed unmatched. Germline assignment: CDR1 MNHEY and CDR2 SMNVEV (reference sequence). The CDR3 has 16 residues. The CDR3 spells CASSPTGWLDNEKLFF. The CDR3 coding sequence is TGTGCCAGCAGCCCGACAGGGTGGTTGGACAATGAAAAACTGTTTTTT. Combining the CDR3 with reference TRBV27 and TRBJ1-4 gives the whole variable domain EAQVTQNPRYLITVTGKKLTVTCSQNMNHEYMSWYRQDPGLGLRQIYYSMNVEVTDKGDVPEGYKVSRKEKRNFPLILESPSPNQTSLYFCASSPTGWLDNEKLFFGSGTQLSVL.

The chain carries TRBV6-5 and TRBJ2-3; D perhaps matches TRBD2 (6 bases). The V gene lost 2 bases and the J gene lost 7 bases, with 13 bases spanning the gap. The CDR3 totals 14 residues. CDR1 MNHEY and CDR2 SVGAGI come from the germline V gene. In nucleotides, the CDR3 is TGTGCCAGCAGTTACGAGGTAGCGGCGAATACGCAGTATTTT. This gives the protein CASSYEVAANTQYF.

The chain has TRBV24-1 and TRBJ2-3; 8 bases are a match to TRBD2. CDR3 length equals 15 residues. Germline V gene data show CDR1 as KGHDR and CDR2 as SFDVKD. The V segment lost 7 bases and the J segment 3 bases; nucleotides outside the gene matches: 8. In DNA form, the CDR3 reads TGTGCCACCAGGGCCGGCGGGGGGACTACAGATACGCAGTATTTT. It encodes CATRAGGGTTDTQYF.

V gene TRBV18 combines with J gene TRBJ1-1; 9 nucleotides line up with TRBD1. This CDR3 spans 16 amino acids. After removal of 1 base from V and 6 bases from J, the junction contained 9 bases not matched to a gene. Per germline, CDR1 KGHSH and CDR2 LQKENI. CDR3 sequence reads: CASSPRGTGKFAEAFF. Written as DNA, the CDR3 is TGTGCCAGCTCACCACGCGGGACAGGGAAGTTTGCTGAAGCTTTCTTT.

This clone occurred once. The chain links TRBV7-7 to TRBJ2-7, with D uncertain. The V gene lost 1 base and the J gene lost 3 bases, with 10 bases spanning the gap. This CDR3 region has 14 residues. Per the germline V gene, CDR1 is SSHAT and CDR2 is FNYEAQ (reference sequence). CDR3 in amino acids: CASSLGFGSYEQYF. Written as DNA, the CDR3 is TGTGCCAGCAGCTTAGGGTTCGGTAGCTACGAGCAGTACTTC.

The rearrangement uses TRBV2 and TRBJ1-2; D is uncertain. Trimming removed 7 bases from V and 8 bases from J, with 17 bases in between. CDR1 and CDR2 from the germline V gene are SNHLY and FYNNEI. The CDR3 has 13 amino acids. The CDR3 nucleotides read TGTGCCAGCACCGGAGGGCACGGGCGAGGCTACACCTTC. This gives the protein CASTGGHGRGYTF.

The chain uses TRBV3-1 (or the pseudogene TRBV3-2) and TRBJ2-1, with unresolved D. The V end lost 3 bases, the J end lost 8 bases, and 5 bases lay between the germline ends. CDR1 LGHDT and CDR2 YNNKEL come from the germline V gene (reference sequence). This CDR3 comprises 11 residues. CDR3 region: CASSQAYEQFF. The CDR3 DNA sequence: TGTGCCAGCAGCCAGGCCTATGAGCAGTTCTTC.

The chain links TRBV10-1 to TRBJ2-3; D unclear. Germline loops: CDR1 WNHNN, CDR2 SYGVQD (reference sequence). V was cut by 3 bases and J by 2 bases, with 6 bases left in between. There are 13 residues in the CDR3. CDR3 sequence: CASSDHFTDTQYF. CDR3 in DNA: TGCGCCAGCAGTGACCACTTCACAGATACGCAGTATTTT.

This clone was observed a single time. This chain links TRBV3-1 (or the pseudogene TRBV3-2) with TRBJ2-1; D perhaps matches TRBD2 (5 bases). V was trimmed by 4 bases and J by 7 bases, leaving 5 bases between them. CDR3 length: 11 residues. From germline, CDR1 is LGHDT and CDR2 YNNKEL (reference sequence). The CDR3 DNA sequence: TGTGCCAGCAGCCGAGGGAATGAGCAGTTCTTC. Its protein product is CASSRGNEQFF.

This clone was detected a few times. The V gene is TRBV19, the J gene TRBJ2-7; 7 bases fit TRBD1. CDR1 is LNHDA, CDR2 SQIVND, per germline (reference sequence). After removal of 3 bases from V and 1 base from J, the junction contained 6 bases not matched to a gene. CDR3 size: 15 residues. The CDR3 region is CASSIWDSDSYEQYF. CDR3 in DNA: TGTGCCAGTAGTATTTGGGACAGTGATTCCTACGAGCAGTACTTC. The variable domain in full, completed from reference TRBV19 and TRBJ2-7, reads DGGITQSPKYLFRKEGQNVTLSCEQNLNHDAMYWYRQDPGQGLRLIYYSQIVNDFQKGDIAEGYSVSREKKESFPLTVTSAQKNPTAFYLCASSIWDSDSYEQYFGPGTRLTVT.

This clone came up a few times. This chain uses TRBV5-1 with TRBJ1-4; 7 bases are shared with TRBD1. The germline V gene encodes CDR1 SGHRS and CDR2 YFSETQ. J lost 7 bases, V lost 2 bases, and 5 bases had no gene match. This CDR3 has 14 residues. The CDR3 region has the DNA TGCGCCAGCAGCTTTAGGACAGGAGGTGAAAAACTGTTTTTT. Translation gives CASSFRTGGEKLFF.

The chain has TRBV12-3 or TRBV12-4 and TRBJ2-3; D not certain. V lost 5 bases to trimming and J lost 9 bases, with 15 bases between them. This CDR3 has 13 amino acids. CDR3 sequence (DNA): TGTGCCAGCAGTGAGGCCCCCCGGCGCACGCAGTATTTT. This codes for CASSEAPRRTQYF.

The CDR3 region has the DNA TGTGCCAGCAGACAGACTTCCGGGGGACGGCTGTTTTTT. It codes for CASRQTSGGRLFF. The chain uses TRBV9 and TRBJ2-2; perhaps TRBD2 as D (6 bases). Trimming left V 5 bases short and J 13 bases short, with 18 bases between. Germline V gene sequence: CDR1 SGDLS, CDR2 YYNGEE. This CDR3 has 13 amino acids.